These 8 T cell receptor beta chains were sequenced from one sample in a study of vaccination effects on CD4 cells after COVID-19 (dated by TCRdb to 2022 to 2024). To identify antigen-specific CD4+ T cell clonotypes by their expansion, the ViraFEST assay first stimulated PBMC with viral peptide pools and then applied TCR sequencing. After less than eleven days of culture, CD4+ T cells were isolated with the EasySep CD4+ T cell isolation kit. PCR-confirmed SARS-CoV-2 infection had occurred in convalescent patients between March and December 2020, before the Alpha, Beta and Delta variants emerged in the United States. Library creation used the immunoSEQ multiplex PCR assay. Drawn from immuneACCESS, this table holds only the in-frame rearrangements with V and J called that TCRdb kept. Clones are partly lost; checked studies trace under half to an unresolved V gene and leave the rest unexplained. The table for this sample lists 63,000 or so clones; 65% to 85% of them were counted only once. The ten largest clones represent under 6% of the sample.

No antigen has been assigned to these receptors. Sequences were derived from CD4+ T cells from PBMCs cultured with HIV peptides, sampled before COVID-19 vaccination. The label giving this sample's cell subset or site can be read as: HIV-1 Nef peptide pool negative control/reference culture. The receptors were gathered from a human donor who had a prior SARS-CoV-2 infection.

V and J are TRBV2 and TRBJ1-5, with D perhaps matching TRBD1 (6 bases). V shed 6 bases and J shed 3 bases, with 18 bases lying between them. This CDR3 is 16 amino acids long. From germline, CDR1 is SNHLY and CDR2 FYNNEI. CDR3 DNA: TGTGCCAGCAGGGGCGAGGGGTACAGGGTCAATCAGCCCCAGCATTTT. It encodes CASRGEGYRVNQPQHF.

The chain uses TRBV5-1 and TRBJ2-7, with 9 bases matching TRBD2. J lost 5 bases, V lost 5 bases, and 11 bases had no gene match. Germline loops: CDR1 SGHRS, CDR2 YFSETQ. The CDR3 sequence is 15 residues long. DNA for the CDR3: TGCGCCAGCAGGGACTCCGGGACTAGCCCCAACGAGCAGTACTTC. It yields the protein CASRDSGTSPNEQYF.

Only one count was recorded for this clone. This sequence joins TRBV7-8 and TRBJ1-1; perhaps TRBD1 as D (5 bases). Germline assignment: CDR1 SGHVS and CDR2 FQNEAQ. The CDR3 consists of 18 residues. Trimming stripped 1 base from V and 5 bases from J, with 23 bases between. The CDR3 loop is CASSLVRTRGVRRTEAFF. As DNA, the CDR3 is TGTGCCAGCAGCTTAGTTCGGACCCGGGGCGTAAGGAGGACTGAAGCTTTCTTT.

This chain uses TRBV30 with TRBJ2-5; 14 bases are shared with TRBD2. V was clipped by 1 base and J by 4 bases; unmatched bases: 17. The CDR3 has 20 residues. CDR1 GTSNPN and CDR2 SVGIG come from the germline V gene (reference sequence). The CDR3 region is CAWSALTPGLAGDKRETQYF. DNA for the CDR3: TGTGCCTGGAGTGCCCTCACCCCGGGACTAGCGGGAGATAAACGAGAGACCCAGTACTTC.

The sample holds a few counts of this clone. The chain couples TRBV9 to TRBJ2-5; a possible D gene is TRBD1 (5 bases). The CDR3 runs 13 residues. In germline, CDR1 is SGDLS, CDR2 YYNGEE. V was cut by 1 base and J by 5 bases, with 9 bases left in between. CDR3 bases: TGTGCCAGCAGCGTACAGGGAAGCGAGACCCAGTACTTC. The encoded protein is CASSVQGSETQYF.

The V and J genes are TRBV7-9 and TRBJ1-6; D is uncertain. The V end was cut by 4 bases, the J end by 2 bases, with 15 bases between. In germline, CDR1 is SEHNR, CDR2 FQNEAQ (reference sequence). CDR3 length: 17 residues. The chain's CDR3 is CASSSTMLGTYNSPLHF. CDR3 nucleotides: TGTGCCAGCAGCTCCACGATGCTGGGGACCTATAATTCACCCCTCCACTTT.

This clone was picked up a small number of times. J is TRBJ2-1 and V is TRBV19; TRBD2 matches 8 bases. CDR3 length equals 15 residues. Trimming took 5 bases from V and 1 from J; bases not matched to a gene: 4. CDR1 LNHDA and CDR2 SQIVND come from the germline V gene (reference sequence). Here the CDR3 reads CASSRSGSSYNEQFF. DNA of the CDR3: TGTGCCAGTAGTCGGAGCGGGAGTTCCTACAATGAGCAGTTCTTC.

V and J are TRBV7-9 and TRBJ2-3; TRBD2 matches at 9 bases. Germline V gene sequence: CDR1 SEHNR, CDR2 FQNEAQ (reference sequence). The CDR3 loop spans 19 amino acids. Trimming removed 6 bases from V and 0 bases from J; junction bases left unmatched: 16. CDR3 protein: CASRAGPSGGSPSTDTQYF. CDR3 DNA sequence: TGTGCCAGCAGAGCCGGGCCCAGCGGGGGGAGCCCTAGCACAGATACGCAGTATTTT. The full variable domain, completed using reference TRBV7-9 and TRBJ2-3, is DTGVSQNPRHKITKRGQNVTFRCDPISEHNRLYWYRQTLGQGPEFLTYFQNEAQLEKSRLLSDRFSAERPKGSFSTLEIQRTEQGDSAMYLCASRAGPSGGSPSTDTQYFGPGTRLTVL.